The rows below give T cell receptor beta chains drawn from one sample of a study of T-cell reconstitution after alpha-beta-depleted transplantation in children. Each CDR3 protein is one row after TCRdb ran MiXCR on the PCR reads. The table has a few hundred thousand distinct CDR3 sequences, 27% seen once. The material was PBMCs, obtained before TCRalphabeta/CD19-depleted stem cell transplant. The receptors were gathered from a boy under three years old with Wiskott-Aldrich syndrome, due to receive a stem cell transplant. Both conserved end residues are part of each CDR3. D genes are given only for firm matches. Rows may omit the clone size; those that give it use once, few, many or a size class.

V,size,D,J,CDR3,DNA
TRBV10-3,NA,TRBD1,TRBJ2-5,CAISESGGRGQETQYF,TGTGCCATCAGTGAGTCCGGGGGCAGGGGGCAGGAGACCCAGTACTTC
TRBV5-1,NA,NA,TRBJ2-1,CASSLGALGNEQFF,TGCGCCAGCAGCTTGGGGGCTCTAGGAAATGAGCAGTTCTTC
TRBV20-1,NA,TRBD2,TRBJ2-7,CSALISGRSYEQYF,TGCAGTGCTCTAATTAGCGGGAGGTCCTACGAGCAGTACTTC
TRBV3-1,NA,TRBD1,TRBJ1-2,CASSQDPLGQGRGNYGYTF,TGTGCCAGCAGCCAAGATCCACTAGGACAGGGTAGGGGGAACTATGGCTACACCTTC
TRBV3-1,NA,NA,TRBJ2-1,CASSQVDVLNEQFF,TGTGCCAGCAGCCAAGTTGATGTGCTCAATGAGCAGTTCTTC
TRBV5-1,NA,TRBD2,TRBJ2-3,CASSLLAGETSGMAQYF,TGCGCCAGCAGCTTGCTCGCGGGAGAGACCTCTGGTATGGCGCAGTATTTT
TRBV5-1,few,TRBD2,TRBJ2-1,CASRDASGTNNEQFF,TGCGCCAGCAGGGATGCTAGCGGGACGAACAATGAGCAGTTCTTC
TRBV7-2,NA,NA,TRBJ2-5,CASSLERRGGRETQYF,TGTGCCAGCAGCTTGGAACGCAGGGGAGGGAGAGAGACCCAGTACTTC
TRBV12-3/TRBV12-4,NA,NA,TRBJ2-1,CASSGGLVSSYNEQFF,TGTGCCAGCAGTGGGGGGTTAGTGAGCTCCTACAATGAGCAGTTCTTC
TRBV25-1,few,TRBD2,TRBJ2-3,CASSESPGGPADTQYF,TGTGCCAGCAGTGAATCGCCGGGAGGGCCGGCAGATACGCAGTATTTT
TRBV7-9,few,NA,TRBJ1-5,CAFPDGNNQPQHF,TGTGCCTTCCCGGACGGGAACAATCAGCCCCAGCATTTT
TRBV10-3,NA,NA,TRBJ2-3,CASLRGLTDTQYF,TGTGCCTCCCTCCGTGGACTCACAGATACGCAGTATTTT
TRBV27,NA,TRBD2,TRBJ2-1,CASSLATSGRLNNEQFF,TGTGCCAGCAGTTTAGCGACTAGCGGGAGGCTAAACAATGAGCAGTTCTTC
TRBV5-1,many,NA,TRBJ2-2,CASSGNTGELFF,TGCGCCAGCTCAGGGAACACCGGGGAGCTGTTTTTT
TRBV5-1,once,NA,TRBJ2-1,CAISLAGPSLNEQFF,TGCGCCATCAGCTTGGCGGGCCCTTCCCTCAATGAGCAGTTCTTC
TRBV24-1,NA,NA,TRBJ2-7,CAKTEDRDDLLSYEQYF,TGTGCCAAAACAGAGGACCGCGACGACCTCCTCTCCTACGAGCAGTACTTC
TRBV4-2,NA,TRBD1,TRBJ2-7,CASSPTGTLLEQYF,TGTGCCAGCAGCCCGACAGGGACGTTGCTCGAGCAGTACTTC
TRBV5-1,few,TRBD2,TRBJ2-7,CASSWDASGSSYEQYF,TGCGCCAGCAGCTGGGATGCCAGCGGGAGCTCCTACGAGCAGTACTTC
TRBV19,few,TRBD1,TRBJ2-1,CASSISRGQGLIGWGNQQFF,TGTGCCAGTAGTATCAGCCGGGGACAGGGGTTAATCGGTTGGGGAAATCAGCAGTTCTTC
TRBV12-3/TRBV12-4,few,TRBD1,TRBJ1-1,CASSLGGSRAFF,TGTGCCAGCAGTCTAGGGGGCTCTAGGGCTTTCTTT
TRBV5-1,few,NA,TRBJ2-7,CASSLEPASEQYF,TGCGCCAGCAGCTTGGAGCCAGCGTCCGAGCAGTACTTC
TRBV5-1,once,TRBD2,TRBJ2-3,CASSLSPLAGGDTQYF,TGCGCCAGCAGCTTATCCCCTTTAGCGGGAGGGGATACGCAGTATTTT
TRBV5-1,NA,NA,TRBJ2-7,CASSLERPDYEQYF,TGCGCCAGCAGCTTGGAGCGGCCAGACTACGAGCAGTACTTC
TRBV5-1,NA,NA,TRBJ2-2,CASSSQGLNTGELFF,TGCGCCAGCAGCTCACAGGGATTGAACACCGGGGAGCTGTTTTTT
TRBV20-1,NA,NA,TRBJ1-6,CSAPSGFYNSPLHF,TGCAGTGCTCCTTCAGGATTCTATAATTCACCCCTCCACTTT
TRBV4-1,few,NA,TRBJ2-1,CASRPTRNYNEQFF,TGCGCCAGCAGACCCACTAGGAATTACAATGAGCAGTTCTTC
TRBV7-9,NA,NA,TRBJ1-2,CASSFGHLYGYTF,TGTGCCAGCAGCTTCGGACACCTCTATGGCTACACCTTC
TRBV2,few,NA,TRBJ2-1,CASRERIGLYNEQFF,TGTGCCAGCAGGGAAAGGATCGGGCTCTACAATGAGCAGTTCTTC
TRBV5-1,NA,TRBD2,TRBJ2-4,CASSSAKGTSAIQYF,TGCGCCAGCAGCTCGGCGAAAGGGACTAGCGCCATTCAGTACTTC
TRBV20-1,NA,TRBD1,TRBJ2-5,CSAGQGALYETQYF,TGCAGTGCTGGACAGGGGGCGCTTTATGAGACCCAGTACTTC
TRBV3-1,NA,NA,TRBJ2-1,CASSQDLVGNSYNEQFF,TGTGCCAGCAGCCAAGATCTAGTCGGGAACTCCTACAATGAGCAGTTCTTC
TRBV4-1,NA,NA,TRBJ2-3,CASSQPGVDTQYF,TGCGCCAGCAGCCAACCTGGGGTGGATACGCAGTATTTT
TRBV12-3/TRBV12-4,few,NA,TRBJ2-3,CASRRHGSSTDTQYF,TGTGCCAGCAGGCGACATGGCTCTAGCACAGATACGCAGTATTTT
TRBV9,few,TRBD1,TRBJ2-4,CASSEGQGRNIQYF,TGTGCCAGCAGCGAGGGACAGGGGCGAAACATTCAGTACTTC
TRBV5-5,NA,TRBD2,TRBJ2-1,CASSLALAGGDEQFF,TGTGCCAGCAGCTTGGCGCTAGCGGGAGGTGATGAGCAGTTCTTC
TRBV27,NA,NA,TRBJ2-1,CASRLLASYNEQFF,TGTGCCAGCAGGCTACTAGCCTCCTACAATGAGCAGTTCTTC
TRBV5-6,few,NA,TRBJ2-2,CASSGPLNTGELFF,TGTGCCAGCAGCGGACCCCTTAACACCGGGGAGCTGTTTTTT
TRBV4-2,NA,NA,TRBJ2-5,CASSGGNRLQETQYF,TGTGCCAGCAGCGGGGGGAATCGGCTACAAGAGACCCAGTACTTC
TRBV5-5,few,NA,TRBJ2-3,CASSLLGTTDTQYF,TGTGCCAGCAGCTTGTTAGGGACCACAGATACGCAGTATTTT
TRBV5-6,NA,NA,TRBJ1-5,CASSFYGGPRLRSRGDQPQHF,TGTGCCAGCAGCTTCTATGGGGGACCCAGACTAAGGTCCCGGGGTGATCAGCCCCAGCATTTT
TRBV6-5,few,NA,TRBJ2-7,CASSYSILAGDYEQYF,TGTGCCAGCAGTTACTCGATTTTGGCAGGAGACTACGAGCAGTACTTC
TRBV20-1,few,TRBD2,TRBJ2-3,CSAKLAGVGTQYF,TGCAGTGCTAAGCTAGCGGGAGTAGGTACGCAGTATTTT
TRBV20-1,NA,NA,TRBJ2-1,CSARGGGLQFF,TGCAGTGCTAGGGGAGGGGGTTTGCAGTTCTTC
TRBV29-1,NA,NA,TRBJ1-1,CSVEPGGNTEAFF,TGCAGCGTTGAACCGGGAGGGAACACTGAAGCTTTCTTT
TRBV6-5,few,NA,TRBJ2-3,CASNFPGGTDTQYF,TGTGCCAGCAATTTCCCAGGGGGCACAGATACGCAGTATTTT
TRBV20-1,NA,NA,TRBJ1-3,CSARDARGNTIYF,TGCAGTGCTAGAGATGCTCGAGGAAACACCATATATTTT
TRBV5-1,few,TRBD1,TRBJ2-3,CASSLGGQGTLDTQYF,TGCGCCAGCAGCTTGGGGGGACAGGGTACGTTGGATACGCAGTATTTT
TRBV6-5,NA,TRBD2,TRBJ2-1,CASSLAGVNNEQFF,TGTGCCAGCAGTTTAGCGGGAGTTAACAATGAGCAGTTCTTC
TRBV28,once,TRBD1,TRBJ2-2,CASRTGAGELFF,TGTGCCAGCAGAACAGGGGCCGGGGAGCTGTTTTTT
TRBV11-2,NA,TRBD1,TRBJ2-7,CASSLEAGQGYEQYF,TGTGCCAGCAGCTTAGAGGCCGGACAGGGTTACGAGCAGTACTTC
TRBV6-1,NA,NA,TRBJ2-1,CASSSSAYYNEQFF,TGTGCCAGCAGCTCTAGCGCCTACTACAATGAGCAGTTCTTC
TRBV5-1,few,NA,TRBJ2-1,CASSLDRLEQFF,TGCGCCAGCAGCTTGGACAGGCTTGAGCAGTTCTTC
TRBV10-3,NA,TRBD1,TRBJ2-2,CAIRSPGGNGELFF,TGTGCCATCAGGTCCCCAGGGGGTAACGGGGAGCTGTTTTTT
TRBV5-1,NA,TRBD1,TRBJ2-3,CATHRGPEDTQYF,TGCGCCACTCACAGGGGTCCGGAAGATACGCAGTATTTT
TRBV20-1,NA,TRBD1,TRBJ1-5,CSARTGQGTYQPQHF,TGCAGTGCTAGAACCGGACAGGGGACATATCAGCCCCAGCATTTT
TRBV20-1,NA,NA,TRBJ1-2,CSARRDYGYTF,TGCAGTGCTAGAAGGGACTATGGCTACACCTTC
TRBV7-9,NA,NA,TRBJ2-1,CASGYGTLYNEQFF,TGTGCCAGCGGTTACGGGACTCTCTACAATGAGCAGTTCTTC